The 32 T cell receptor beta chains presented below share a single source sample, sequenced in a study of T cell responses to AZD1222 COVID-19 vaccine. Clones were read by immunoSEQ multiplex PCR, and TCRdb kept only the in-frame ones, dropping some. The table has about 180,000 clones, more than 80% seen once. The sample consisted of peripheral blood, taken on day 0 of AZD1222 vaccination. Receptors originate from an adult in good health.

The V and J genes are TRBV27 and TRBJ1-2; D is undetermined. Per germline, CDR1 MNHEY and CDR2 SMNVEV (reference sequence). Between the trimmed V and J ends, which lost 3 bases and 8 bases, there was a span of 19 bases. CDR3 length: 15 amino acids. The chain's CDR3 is CASSFNNLGGRGYTF. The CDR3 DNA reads TGTGCCAGCAGTTTTAATAATCTGGGAGGGCGAGGCTACACCTTC.

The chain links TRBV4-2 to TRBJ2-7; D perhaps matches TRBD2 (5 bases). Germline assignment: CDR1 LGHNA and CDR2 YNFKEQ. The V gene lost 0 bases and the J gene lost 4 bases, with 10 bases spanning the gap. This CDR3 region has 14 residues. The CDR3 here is CASSQERERYEQYF. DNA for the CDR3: TGTGCCAGCAGCCAAGAACGGGAACGGTACGAGCAGTACTTC.

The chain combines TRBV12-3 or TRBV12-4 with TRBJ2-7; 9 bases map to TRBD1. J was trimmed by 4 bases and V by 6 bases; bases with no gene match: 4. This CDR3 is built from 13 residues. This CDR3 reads CASRTGGLYEQYF. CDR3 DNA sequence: TGTGCCAGCAGGACAGGGGGGCTGTACGAGCAGTACTTC.

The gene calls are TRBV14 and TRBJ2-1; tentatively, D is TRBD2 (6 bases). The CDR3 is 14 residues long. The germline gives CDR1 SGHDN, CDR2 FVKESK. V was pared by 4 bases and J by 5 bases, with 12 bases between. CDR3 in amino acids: CASSPWRGDNEQFF. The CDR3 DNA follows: TGTGCCAGCAGCCCGTGGCGGGGTGACAATGAGCAGTTCTTC.

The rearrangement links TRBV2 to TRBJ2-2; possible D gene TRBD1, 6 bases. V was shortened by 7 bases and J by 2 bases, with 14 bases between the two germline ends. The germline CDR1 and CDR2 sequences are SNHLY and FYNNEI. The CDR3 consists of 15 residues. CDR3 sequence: CASITLGANTGELFF. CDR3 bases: TGTGCCAGCATTACGTTGGGGGCCAACACCGGGGAGCTGTTTTTT.

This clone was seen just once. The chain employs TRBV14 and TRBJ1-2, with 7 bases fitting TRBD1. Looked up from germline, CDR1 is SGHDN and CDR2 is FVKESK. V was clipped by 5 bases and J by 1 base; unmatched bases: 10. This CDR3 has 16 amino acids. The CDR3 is CASSTLRDSFNYGYTF. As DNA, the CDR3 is TGTGCCAGCAGCACACTACGGGACAGCTTTAACTATGGCTACACCTTC.

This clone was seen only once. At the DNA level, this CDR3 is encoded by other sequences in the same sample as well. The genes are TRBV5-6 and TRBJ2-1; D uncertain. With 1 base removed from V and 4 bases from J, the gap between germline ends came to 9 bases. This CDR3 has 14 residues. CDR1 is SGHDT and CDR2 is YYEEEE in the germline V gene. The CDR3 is CASSLLQPYNEQFF. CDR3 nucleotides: TGTGCCAGCAGCTTGTTACAGCCTTACAATGAGCAGTTCTTC.

This chain's CDR3 is CASSPVGQINSPLHF. DNA for the CDR3: TGTGCCAGCAGCCCCGTCGGACAAATCAATTCACCCCTCCACTTT. The chain combines TRBV14 with TRBJ1-6; D perhaps matches TRBD1 (5 bases). The germline V gene encodes CDR1 SGHDN and CDR2 FVKESK. The CDR3 is 15 amino acids. The V end lost 4 bases, the J end lost 7 bases, and 14 bases lay between the germline ends.

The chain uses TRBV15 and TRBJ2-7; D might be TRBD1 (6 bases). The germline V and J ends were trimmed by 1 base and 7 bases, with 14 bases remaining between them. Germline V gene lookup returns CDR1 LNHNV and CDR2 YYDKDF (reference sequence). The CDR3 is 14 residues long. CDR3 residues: CATSRVGAVLEQYF. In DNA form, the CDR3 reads TGTGCCACCAGCAGAGTGGGGGCGGTCTTGGAGCAGTACTTC. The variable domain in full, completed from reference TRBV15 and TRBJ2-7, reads DAMVIQNPRYQVTQFGKPVTLSCSQTLNHNVMYWYQQKSSQAPKLLFHYYDKDFNNEADTPDNFQSRRPNTSFCFLDIRSPGLGDTAMYLCATSRVGAVLEQYFGPGTRLTVT.

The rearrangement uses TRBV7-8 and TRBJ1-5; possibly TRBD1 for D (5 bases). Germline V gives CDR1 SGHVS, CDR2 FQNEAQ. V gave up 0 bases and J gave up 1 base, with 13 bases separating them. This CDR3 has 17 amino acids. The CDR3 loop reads CASSLALGQGSNQPQHF. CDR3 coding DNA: TGTGCCAGCAGCTTAGCGCTAGGTCAGGGCAGCAATCAGCCCCAGCATTTT.

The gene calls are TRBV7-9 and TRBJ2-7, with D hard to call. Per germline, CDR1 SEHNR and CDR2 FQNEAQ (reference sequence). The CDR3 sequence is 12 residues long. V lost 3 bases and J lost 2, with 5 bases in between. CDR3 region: CASSFDTYEQYF. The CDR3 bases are TGTGCCAGCAGCTTCGACACCTACGAGCAGTACTTC.

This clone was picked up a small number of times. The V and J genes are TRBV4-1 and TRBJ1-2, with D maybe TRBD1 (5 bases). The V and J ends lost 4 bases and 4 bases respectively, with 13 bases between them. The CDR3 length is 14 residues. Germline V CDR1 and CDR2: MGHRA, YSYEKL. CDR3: CASSPSRDGYGYTF. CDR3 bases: TGCGCCAGCAGCCCATCCCGGGACGGCTATGGCTACACCTTC.

CDR3 amino acids: CASRKPGQDYLNYGYTF. The CDR3 nucleotides read TGCGCCAGCAGAAAACCGGGACAGGACTACTTGAACTATGGCTACACCTTC. The gene calls are TRBV4-1 and TRBJ1-2; 8 bases agree with TRBD1. Germline V CDR1 and CDR2: MGHRA, YSYEKL. The CDR3 length is 17 residues. V shed 6 bases, J shed 2 bases, and the junction held 14 bases outside the gene matches.

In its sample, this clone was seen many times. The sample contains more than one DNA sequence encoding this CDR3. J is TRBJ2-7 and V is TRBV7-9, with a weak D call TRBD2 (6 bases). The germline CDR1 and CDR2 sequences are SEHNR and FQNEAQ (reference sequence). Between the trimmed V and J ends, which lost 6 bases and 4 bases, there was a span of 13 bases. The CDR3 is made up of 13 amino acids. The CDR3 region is CASSRREAYEQYF. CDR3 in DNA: TGTGCCAGCAGTAGGAGGGAAGCGTACGAGCAGTACTTC.

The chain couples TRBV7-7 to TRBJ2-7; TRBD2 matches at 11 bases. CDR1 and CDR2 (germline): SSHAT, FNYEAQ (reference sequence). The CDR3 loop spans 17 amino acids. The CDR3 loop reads CASSLALLGLADYEQYV. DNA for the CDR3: TGTGCTAGCAGCTTAGCCCTCCTGGGACTAGCGGACTACGAGCAGTACGTC.

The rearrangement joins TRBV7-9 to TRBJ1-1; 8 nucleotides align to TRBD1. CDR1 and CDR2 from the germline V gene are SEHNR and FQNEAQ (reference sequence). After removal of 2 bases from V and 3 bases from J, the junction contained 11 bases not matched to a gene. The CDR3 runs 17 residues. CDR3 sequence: CASSLPGQVMGDTEAFF. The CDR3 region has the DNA TGTGCCAGCAGCTTACCGGGACAGGTGATGGGGGACACTGAAGCTTTCTTT.

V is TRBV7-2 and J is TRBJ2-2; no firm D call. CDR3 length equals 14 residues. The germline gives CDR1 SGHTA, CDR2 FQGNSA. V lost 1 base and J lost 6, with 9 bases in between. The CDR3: CASSLGSWAGELFF. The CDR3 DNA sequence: TGTGCCAGCAGCTTAGGAAGCTGGGCCGGGGAGCTGTTTTTT.

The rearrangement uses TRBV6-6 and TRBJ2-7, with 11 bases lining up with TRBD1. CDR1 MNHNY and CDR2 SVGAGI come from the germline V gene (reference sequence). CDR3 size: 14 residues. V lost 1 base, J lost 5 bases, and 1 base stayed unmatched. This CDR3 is CASSYLGQGDEQYV. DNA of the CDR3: TGTGCCAGCAGTTACTTGGGACAGGGGGACGAGCAGTACGTC.

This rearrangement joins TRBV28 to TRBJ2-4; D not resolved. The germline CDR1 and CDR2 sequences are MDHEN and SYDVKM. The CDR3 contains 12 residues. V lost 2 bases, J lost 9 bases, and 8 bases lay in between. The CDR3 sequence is CASSLKSAIQYF. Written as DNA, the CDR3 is TGTGCCAGCAGTTTAAAGTCGGCCATTCAGTACTTC. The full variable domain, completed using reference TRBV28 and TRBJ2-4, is DVKVTQSSRYLVKRTGEKVFLECVQDMDHENMFWYRQDPGLGLRLIYFSYDVKMKEKGDIPEGYSVSREKKERFSLILESASTNQTSMYLCASSLKSAIQYFGAGTRLSVL.

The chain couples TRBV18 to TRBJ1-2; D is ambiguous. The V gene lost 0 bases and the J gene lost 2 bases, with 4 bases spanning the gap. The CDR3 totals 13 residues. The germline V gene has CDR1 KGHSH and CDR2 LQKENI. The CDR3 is CASSPPENYGYTF. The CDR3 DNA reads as TGTGCCAGCTCACCACCGGAAAACTATGGCTACACCTTC. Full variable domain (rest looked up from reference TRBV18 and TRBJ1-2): NAGVMQNPRHLVRRRGQEARLRCSPMKGHSHVYWYRQLPEEGLKFMVYLQKENIIDESGMPKERFSAEFPKEGPSILRIQQVVRGDSAAYFCASSPPENYGYTFGSGTRLTVV.

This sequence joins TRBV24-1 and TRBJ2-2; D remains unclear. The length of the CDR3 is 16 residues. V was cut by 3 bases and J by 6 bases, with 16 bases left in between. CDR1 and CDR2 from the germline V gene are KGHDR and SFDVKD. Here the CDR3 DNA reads TGTGCCACCAGTGATGCCCGGGCCCCCTTGCCCGGGGAGCTGTTTTTT. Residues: CATSDARAPLPGELFF.

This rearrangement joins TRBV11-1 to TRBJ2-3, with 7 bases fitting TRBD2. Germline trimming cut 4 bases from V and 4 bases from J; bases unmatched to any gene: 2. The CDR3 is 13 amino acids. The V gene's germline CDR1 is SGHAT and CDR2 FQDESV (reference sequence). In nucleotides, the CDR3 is TGTGCCAGCAGCTCCACTAGCGCAGATACGCAGTATTTT. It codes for CASSSTSADTQYF.

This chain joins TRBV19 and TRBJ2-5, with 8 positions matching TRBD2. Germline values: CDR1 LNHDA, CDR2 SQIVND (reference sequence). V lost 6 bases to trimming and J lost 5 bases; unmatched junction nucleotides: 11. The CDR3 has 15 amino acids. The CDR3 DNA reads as TGTGCCAGTAGAGCCACGATTAGCGGGGAGGAGACCCAGTACTTC. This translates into CASRATISGEETQYF.

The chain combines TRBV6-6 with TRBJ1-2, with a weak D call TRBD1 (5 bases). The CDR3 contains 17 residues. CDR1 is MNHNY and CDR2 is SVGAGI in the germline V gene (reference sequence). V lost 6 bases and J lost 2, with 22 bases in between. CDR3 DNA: TGTGCCAGCAGCCGAATGGGCTTCCAGGGTCGGAACTATGGCTACACCTTC. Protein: CASSRMGFQGRNYGYTF.

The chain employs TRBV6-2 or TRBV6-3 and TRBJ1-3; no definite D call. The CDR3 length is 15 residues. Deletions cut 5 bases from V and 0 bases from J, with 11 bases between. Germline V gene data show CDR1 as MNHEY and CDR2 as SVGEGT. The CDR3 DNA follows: TGTGCCAGCAGTCAGATTTTTCGCTCTGGAAACACCATATATTTT. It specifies CASSQIFRSGNTIYF.

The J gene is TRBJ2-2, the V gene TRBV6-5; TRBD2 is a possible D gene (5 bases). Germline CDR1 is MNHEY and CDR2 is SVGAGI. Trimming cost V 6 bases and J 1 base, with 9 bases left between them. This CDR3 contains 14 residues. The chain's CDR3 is CASRPSGNTGELFF. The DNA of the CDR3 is TGTGCCAGCAGGCCGAGCGGGAACACCGGGGAGCTGTTTTTT.

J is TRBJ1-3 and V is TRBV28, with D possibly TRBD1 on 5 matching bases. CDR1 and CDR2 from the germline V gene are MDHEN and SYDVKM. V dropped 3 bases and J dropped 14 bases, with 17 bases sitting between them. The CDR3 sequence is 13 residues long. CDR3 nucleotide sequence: TGTGCCAGCAGTTTGGGGCAGCAAACTTCCCTATATTTT. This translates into CASSLGQQTSLYF.

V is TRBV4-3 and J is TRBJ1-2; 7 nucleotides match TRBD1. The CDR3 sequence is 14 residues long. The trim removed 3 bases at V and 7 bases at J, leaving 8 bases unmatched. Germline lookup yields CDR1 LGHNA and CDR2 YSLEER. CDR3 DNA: TGCGCCAGCAGCCAGACGACAGGGCTGGGTGGCTACACCTTC. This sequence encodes CASSQTTGLGGYTF.

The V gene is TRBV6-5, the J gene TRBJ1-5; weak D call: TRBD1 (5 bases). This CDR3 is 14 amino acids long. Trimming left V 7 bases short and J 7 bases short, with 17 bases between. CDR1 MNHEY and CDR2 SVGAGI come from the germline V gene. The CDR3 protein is CASTEGAAGQPQHF. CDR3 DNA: TGTGCCAGCACCGAAGGCGCAGCAGGGCAGCCCCAGCATTTT.

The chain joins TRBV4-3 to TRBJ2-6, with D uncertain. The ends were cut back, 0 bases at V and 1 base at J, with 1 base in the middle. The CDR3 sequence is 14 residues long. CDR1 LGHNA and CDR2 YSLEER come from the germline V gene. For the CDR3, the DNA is TGCGCCAGCAGCCAAGATTCTGGGGCCAACGTCCTGACTTTC. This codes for CASSQDSGANVLTF.

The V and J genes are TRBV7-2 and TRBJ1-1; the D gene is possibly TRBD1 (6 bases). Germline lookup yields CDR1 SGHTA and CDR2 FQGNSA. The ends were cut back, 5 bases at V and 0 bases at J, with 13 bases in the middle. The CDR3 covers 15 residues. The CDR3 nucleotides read TGTGCCAGCAGCCGGGGCGGACAGCTGAACACTGAAGCTTTCTTT. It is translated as CASSRGGQLNTEAFF.

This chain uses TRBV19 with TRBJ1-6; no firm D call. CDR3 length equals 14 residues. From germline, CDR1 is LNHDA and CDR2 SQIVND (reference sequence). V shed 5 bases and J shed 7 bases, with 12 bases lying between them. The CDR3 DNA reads TGTGCCAGTAGTGAGCAGACAAAAAATTCACCCCTCCACTTT. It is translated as CASSEQTKNSPLHF.